This TCR beta chain was identified during a study of naive and memory T cell subsets. Overall study findings and caveats: Between naive and memory subsets, TCR abundance power law exponents differed. Over 95% of naive TCR sequences appeared only once after error correction, unlike memory subsets.

Separate alpha and beta amplification began at the second PCR step. To note about this clonotype: The antigen is not known. A clone one base away is much larger, so this may be a read error.

The beta constant-region primer was an equimolar mix of two oligonucleotides covering TRBC1 and TRBC2. Nested alpha and beta constant-region primers with the SP2 primer drove four PCR rounds on ligated cDNA. Using its own MiXCR run on the UMI-ligation and nested PCR reads, TCRdb lists one record per CDR3 protein. The sample has roughly 130,000 distinct CDR3 sequences, 36% seen once. CDR3 length: 16 residues. From germline, CDR1 is SGHNT and CDR2 YENEEA. V dropped 5 bases and J dropped 5 bases, with 20 bases sitting between them. The rearrangement uses TRBV11-3 and TRBJ2-3; perhaps TRBD2 as D (5 bases). The specimen sequenced was central memory CD4+ T cells from blood. The receptor's source is a human donor in good health. For the CDR3, the DNA is TGTGCCAGCAGCGATAGGTGGCGGGCCCCTGGAGATACGCAGTATTTT. Its translation is CASSDRWRAPGDTQYF.